This T cell receptor beta chain originates from a study of cytomegalovirus exposure and HLA in healthy donors. Study-level results: Of the V segments, some could not be distinguished, including TRBV6-2 and TRBV6-3, and were excluded. Accurate prediction of most subjects' HLA-A and HLA-B alleles from TCR beta sequences was reported.

Germline V gene lookup returns CDR1 LGHNA and CDR2 YSLEER. CDR3 length: 15 amino acids. Trimming left V 0 bases short and J 10 bases short, with 16 bases between. Points on this clone: Its antigen remains unknown.

Amplification used 60 Vbeta primers and 13 Jbeta primers. Profiled with immunoSEQ multiplex PCR; TCRdb holds only in-frame clones, not every one. The data contain 150,000 to 200,000 clones, 79% of them seen just once; the ten biggest clones take up 2.3%. The sequencing input was PBMCs. The clonotype comes from a woman between 45 and 65 years old in good health and CMV-seronegative. V and J are TRBV4-3 and TRBJ2-1; D gene uncertain. The CDR3 bases are TGCGCCAGCAGCCAAGATGCCTCAAACACGCAGGAGCAGTTCTTC. It specifies CASSQDASNTQEQFF.